The source of this TCR beta chain is a study of T cell changes during pregnancy in multiple sclerosis. This table comes from immunoSEQ multiplex PCR, and its TCRdb copy is limited to in-frame clones, with some not included. Among fewer than 140,000 clones, about 89% were seen once, and the ten largest hold roughly 1.6%. The CDR3 loop spans 16 amino acids. Germline CDR1 reads MDHEN; CDR2 reads SYDVKM. V dropped 2 bases and J dropped 4 bases, with 15 bases sitting between them. The chain carries TRBV28 and TRBJ1-3; a weak D match, TRBD1 (6 bases). The sequencing used peripheral blood, collected before pregnancy. This clonotype originated in a female donor with multiple sclerosis, enrolled in a pregnancy study. DNA for the CDR3: TGTGCCAGCAGTTTACCCGGACAGAGAACAGGAAACACCATATATTTT. Encoded protein: CASSLPGQRTGNTIYF. Together with reference TRBV28 and TRBJ1-3, the CDR3 gives the full variable domain: DVKVTQSSRYLVKRTGEKVFLECVQDMDHENMFWYRQDPGLGLRLIYFSYDVKMKEKGDIPEGYSVSREKKERFSLILESASTNQTSMYLCASSLPGQRTGNTIYFGEGSWLTVV.